This is a list of T cell receptor beta chains from one sample in a study of post-analysis software for immune sequencing data. MiXCR, applied by TCRdb to the PCR reads, yields one record per CDR3 protein. Of about 540,000 distinct CDR3 sequences in the sample, less than 40% were seen once. What was sequenced was blood. Source of these receptors: a girl between 2 and 17 years old with multiple sclerosis. Both conserved end residues are part of each CDR3. D genes are given only for firm matches. Some rows have no size entry. The others give once, few or many, or a class for an expanded clone.

>TRBD1|TRBJ2-5|TRBV6-6|.
CASSRTWGQVDEQYF
TGTGCCAGCAGTAGAACGTGGGGACAGGTGGATGAGCAGTACTTC
>.|TRBJ1-5|TRBV4-1|few
CASSQSWGENQPQHF
TGCGCCAGCAGCCAAAGTTGGGGTGAGAATCAGCCCCAGCATTTT
>.|TRBJ1-6|TRBV7-2|few
CASSSLWADGDNSPLHF
TGTGCCAGCAGCTCTCTCTGGGCCGACGGGGATAATTCACCCCTCCACTTT
>TRBD2|TRBJ2-1|TRBV29-1|.
CSVEDPSGGALVHNEQFF
TGCAGCGTTGAAGATCCTAGCGGGGGGGCCCTCGTCCACAATGAGCAGTTCTTC
>.|TRBJ2-1|TRBV6-2/TRBV6-3|.
CASSYNVDPYNEQFF
TGTGCCAGCAGTTACAATGTTGACCCCTACAATGAGCAGTTCTTC
>TRBD1|TRBJ2-4|TRBV6-6|.
CARSYPGQGIPKNIQYF
TGTGCCAGAAGTTACCCGGGACAGGGAATCCCCAAAAACATTCAGTACTTC
>.|TRBJ1-2|TRBV29-1|.
CSVYGGDGYTF
TGCAGCGTCTACGGCGGGGATGGCTACACCTTC
>.|TRBJ1-1|TRBV7-3|.
CASSSVGGMNTEAFF
TGTGCCAGCAGCTCCGTGGGGGGCATGAACACTGAAGCTTTCTTT
>TRBD1|TRBJ2-1|TRBV12-3/TRBV12-4|.
CASSPRQGNEQFF
TGTGCCAGCAGTCCTCGACAGGGGAATGAGCAGTTCTTC
>.|TRBJ2-7|TRBV5-1|many
CASSTNRDRYEQYF
TGCGCCAGCAGCACCAACAGGGATCGTTACGAGCAGTACTTC
>TRBD1|TRBJ1-1|TRBV5-1|.
CASSLYGQGSTEAFF
TGCGCCAGCAGCTTGTACGGACAGGGTTCCACTGAAGCTTTCTTT
>TRBD2|TRBJ2-7|TRBV27|.
CASSWGGGEQYF
TGTGCCAGCAGTTGGGGGGGAGGTGAGCAGTACTTC
>TRBD1|TRBJ2-7|TRBV10-3|many
CAIMFGQGHEQYF
TGTGCCATCATGTTTGGACAGGGTCACGAGCAGTACTTC
>TRBD2|TRBJ2-3|TRBV6-5|.
CASSSGTSGFLRQYF
TGTGCCAGCAGTTCCGGGACTAGCGGGTTCCTTAGGCAGTATTTT
>TRBD1|TRBJ1-1|TRBV12-3/TRBV12-4|.
CASSLLRGYKSRNTEAFF
TGTGCCAGCAGTTTACTCAGGGGGTACAAGTCCCGGAACACTGAAGCTTTCTTT
>TRBD2|TRBJ2-1|TRBV3-1|.
CASSQVVGLGHEQFF
TGTGCCAGCAGCCAAGTTGTGGGACTAGGCCATGAGCAGTTCTTC
>TRBD2|TRBJ2-3|TRBV5-1|.
CASSLGLAGRGDTQYF
TGCGCCAGCAGCTTGGGCCTAGCGGGGCGCGGGGATACGCAGTATTTT
>.|TRBJ1-2|TRBV19|.
CASSGHGTDGYTF
TGTGCCAGTAGTGGACACGGGACTGATGGCTACACCTTC
>.|TRBJ2-1|TRBV5-1|.
CAGSLSGTVYNEQFF
TGCGCCGGCAGCTTGTCCGGGACTGTCTACAATGAGCAGTTCTTC
>.|TRBJ1-2|TRBV25-1|.
CASSAFSAGTFYGYTF
TGTGCCAGCAGTGCCTTCTCAGCCGGGACGTTCTATGGCTACACCTTC
>TRBD2|TRBJ2-7|TRBV6-5|few
CASSYGLAGVWDEQYF
TGTGCCAGCAGTTACGGGCTAGCGGGGGTCTGGGATGAGCAGTACTTC
>TRBD1|TRBJ2-7|TRBV29-1|few
CSVKGQYEQYF
TGCAGCGTAAAGGGACAGTACGAGCAGTACTTC
>TRBD1|TRBJ2-7|TRBV29-1|few
CSVEKRGQGFSCEQYF
TGCAGCGTTGAAAAGAGGGGACAGGGATTTTCCTGCGAGCAGTACTTC
>.|TRBJ1-2|TRBV6-5|.
CASSYSIDRYGYTF
TGTGCCAGCAGTTACTCGATAGACCGCTATGGCTACACCTTC
>.|TRBJ2-3|TRBV27|.
CASSRLARGTDTQYF
TGTGCCAGCAGTCGCCTAGCGAGGGGCACAGATACGCAGTATTTT
>.|TRBJ2-7|TRBV5-8|few
CASSLPQALYEQYF
TGTGCCAGCAGCTTACCACAGGCGCTCTACGAGCAGTACTTC
>.|TRBJ2-5|TRBV29-1|many
CSVVDRETQYF
TGCAGCGTTGTAGACAGAGAGACCCAGTACTTC
>.|TRBJ2-1|TRBV7-3|.
CASSPGGGSSNEQFF
TGTGCCAGCAGCCCCGGTGGGGGCTCGAGCAATGAGCAGTTCTTC
>TRBD1|TRBJ1-2|TRBV12-3/TRBV12-4|.
CASSIRTGRTTVNYGYIF
TGTGCCAGCAGTATAAGGACAGGTCGGACCACAGTGAACTATGGCTACATCTTC
>TRBD1|TRBJ2-7|TRBV12-3/TRBV12-4|.
CASSPGTGLEQYF
TGTGCCAGCAGTCCCGGGACAGGCTTAGAGCAGTACTTC
>TRBD2|TRBJ2-1|TRBV6-2/TRBV6-3|.
CASSYSRASGILYEQFF
TGTGCCAGCAGTTACTCTCGGGCTAGCGGGATCCTCTATGAGCAGTTCTTC
>.|TRBJ1-2|TRBV29-1|.
CGVVAEGRYGYTF
TGCGGCGTTGTAGCTGAGGGGCGTTATGGCTACACCTTC
>.|TRBJ2-7|TRBV5-1|.
CASSLVPTASYEQYF
TGCGCCAGCAGCTTGGTCCCCACAGCAAGCTACGAGCAGTACTTC
>TRBD2|TRBJ2-3|TRBV12-3/TRBV12-4|.
CASRDSGTRDTQYF
TGTGCCAGCAGAGATAGCGGGACGCGGGATACGCAGTATTTT
>.|TRBJ2-5|TRBV2|.
CASGPGRRETQYF
TGTGCCAGTGGGCCGGGGAGGCGAGAGACCCAGTACTTC
>.|TRBJ2-5|TRBV2|.
CASWGALTGETQYF
TGTGCCAGCTGGGGGGCGCTTACTGGCGAGACCCAGTACTTC
>.|TRBJ2-3|TRBV12-3/TRBV12-4|.
CASSFPANTDTQYF
TGTGCCAGCAGTTTTCCGGCGAACACAGATACGCAGTATTTT
>.|TRBJ1-5|TRBV12-3/TRBV12-4|.
CASSSDSNNQPQHF
TGTGCCAGCAGCTCGGACAGTAACAATCAGCCCCAGCATTTT
>.|TRBJ1-4|TRBV6-5|.
CASSPRGKKLFF
TGTGCCAGCAGCCCCCGGGGGAAAAAACTGTTTTTT
>.|TRBJ2-7|TRBV6-5|few
CASISDKTYEQYF
TGTGCCAGCATTTCCGACAAGACCTACGAGCAGTACTTC
>.|TRBJ1-2|TRBV27|few
CASSLRLLPGQSGYTF
TGTGCCAGCAGTTTAAGGTTACTCCCAGGACAGAGTGGCTACACCTTC
>.|TRBJ2-7|TRBV7-8|many
CASSRDQTEQYF
TGTGCCAGCAGCCGGGACCAGACGGAGCAGTACTTC
>.|TRBJ2-5|TRBV19|few
CASATDQQETQYF
TGTGCCAGTGCAACAGACCAACAAGAGACCCAGTACTTC
>.|TRBJ1-2|TRBV28|few
CASTLGGMTANYGYTF
TGTGCCAGCACCCTTGGGGGGATGACGGCTAACTATGGCTACACCTTC
>TRBD1|TRBJ2-7|TRBV20-1|.
CSASGDSVPRGEQYF
TGCAGTGCTAGTGGGGACAGCGTTCCTCGGGGCGAGCAGTACTTC
>TRBD1|TRBJ2-7|TRBV20-1|.
CSARDPTVGQGYEQYF
TGCAGTGCTAGAGATCCGACGGTAGGACAGGGGTACGAGCAGTACTTC
>TRBD2|TRBJ2-1|TRBV27|few
CASSVLAGGPVNEQFF
TGTGCCAGCAGCGTACTAGCGGGGGGGCCAGTCAATGAGCAGTTCTTC
>.|TRBJ1-5|TRBV12-3/TRBV12-4|once
CASSLDLGTGNQPQHF
TGTGCCAGCAGTTTAGATCTGGGTACAGGTAATCAGCCCCAGCATTTT